Following are 29 T cell receptor beta chains from one sample sequenced in a study of monozygotic twins with inflammatory bowel disease (dated by TCRdb to between 2017 and 2020). The library was obtained by 5' RACE. This sample was sequenced with an Illumina HiSeq 2500. TCRdb reprocessed the reads into one record per CDR3 protein sequence, lacking DNA. The table kept for this sample lists around 210,000 distinct CDR3 sequences. The ten biggest clones cover roughly 8% of the sample. Sequencing input: blood. Receptor source: a human donor with ulcerative colitis or Crohn's disease, or a healthy co-twin of an affected twin (not recorded which).

The chain links TRBV20-1 to TRBJ1-2; the TCRdb call, TRBD1, lacks DNA for checking. CDR3 length: 12 amino acids. The V gene's germline CDR1 is DFQATT and CDR2 SNEGSKA (reference sequence). CDR3 region: CSAGIGAYGYTF.

The CDR3 protein is CASSTSGGNTEAFF. The chain recombines TRBV5-1 with TRBJ1-1; the TRBD1 assignment by TCRdb is unverifiable without DNA. Germline CDR1 is SGHRS and CDR2 is YFSETQ. The length of the CDR3 is 14 residues.

The genes are TRBV10-3 and TRBJ2-1. This CDR3 is 15 amino acids long. CDR1 and CDR2 (germline): ENHRY, SYGVKD. CDR3 loop: CAISEASPVYNEQFF.

The V and J genes are TRBV4-2 and TRBJ1-5. The V gene's germline CDR1 is LGHNA and CDR2 YNFKEQ. CDR3 size: 16 residues. The CDR3 sequence is CASSQSGVVSNQPQHF.

The CDR3 reads CATSSRGPGANVLTF. The V and J genes are TRBV15 and TRBJ2-6; with no DNA, the TCRdb D assignment of TRBD1 cannot be verified. The CDR3 has 15 residues. CDR1 is LNHNV and CDR2 is YYDKDF in the germline V gene (reference sequence).

This chain connects TRBV20-1 to TRBJ2-7. There are 13 residues in the CDR3. CDR1 DFQATT and CDR2 SNEGSKA come from the germline V gene (reference sequence). The CDR3 region is CSTRTTSMYEQYF.

The V call is TRBV5-4, the J call TRBJ2-3; TCRdb gives TRBD2 as the D gene, but with no DNA this cannot be confirmed. This CDR3 is built from 16 residues. Germline values: CDR1 SGHNT, CDR2 YYREEE (reference sequence). The CDR3 reads CASSSRLAGVTDTQYF.

The CDR3: CASSSRTGDNSPLHF. This rearrangement joins TRBV11-2 to TRBJ1-6; TCRdb designates TRBD1, a call that cannot be tested without DNA. Germline V gives CDR1 SGHAT, CDR2 FQNNGV. The CDR3 is 15 residues long.

The gene calls are TRBV12-3 or TRBV12-4 and TRBJ2-1. The CDR3 consists of 12 residues. The CDR3 loop is CASSTLYNEQIF.

V and J are TRBV29-1 and TRBJ2-1; TCRdb proposes TRBD1, but this gene call is untestable without DNA. The CDR3 spans 13 residues. From germline, CDR1 is SQVTM and CDR2 ANQGSEA. The chain's CDR3 is CSSQGRTLNEQFF.

The rearrangement uses TRBV27 and TRBJ2-1; as DNA is missing, the TRBD2 call by TCRdb cannot be tested. Germline V CDR1 and CDR2: MNHEY, SMNVEV (reference sequence). CDR3 length: 16 amino acids. CDR3 region: CASRPSTSGIVHEQFF.

The rearrangement joins TRBV15 to TRBJ2-5; the TCRdb D gene call, TRBD2, has no DNA to confirm it. This CDR3 region has 15 residues. The germline V gene encodes CDR1 LNHNV and CDR2 YYDKDF (reference sequence). The CDR3 protein is CATSRGGGPGETQYF.

CDR3 residues: CSAGDLAHSYNEQFF. This chain uses TRBV20-1 with TRBJ2-1. Germline lookup yields CDR1 DFQATT and CDR2 SNEGSKA (reference sequence). The CDR3 is made up of 15 amino acids.

This chain joins TRBV7-2 and TRBJ2-2. This CDR3 is built from 15 residues. Germline CDR1 reads SGHTA; CDR2 reads FQGNSA. The CDR3 sequence is CASSLLSSGTGELFF.

The chain uses TRBV5-6 and TRBJ2-7; the D gene TCRdb calls, TRBD1, cannot be checked with no DNA. The germline V gene has CDR1 SGHDT and CDR2 YYEEEE. The CDR3 contains 15 residues. The CDR3 loop reads CASSLRAAWSYEQYF.

This chain links TRBV5-1 with TRBJ2-1. Germline V gene lookup returns CDR1 SGHRS and CDR2 YFSETQ. The CDR3 spans 14 residues. The CDR3 sequence: CASSSTVANNEQFF. Using reference TRBV5-1 and TRBJ2-1 for the parts outside the CDR3, the full variable domain is KAGVTQTPRYLIKTRGQQVTLSCSPISGHRSVSWYQQTPGQGLQFLFEYFSETQRNKGNFPGRFSGRQFSNSRSEMNVSTLELGDSALYLCASSSTVANNEQFFGPGTRLTVL.

The rearrangement joins TRBV5-1 to TRBJ2-3; checking the TCRdb D call of TRBD1 is not possible without DNA. CDR3 length equals 15 residues. Germline assignment: CDR1 SGHRS and CDR2 YFSETQ. The CDR3 loop is CASSLSTPGSDTQYF.

The chain is built from TRBV5-1 and TRBJ2-2; TCRdb calls TRBD2, which cannot be checked without DNA. Germline CDR1 reads SGHRS; CDR2 reads YFSETQ. The CDR3 loop spans 15 amino acids. The CDR3 is CASSLGASNTGELFF.

The rearrangement uses TRBV7-6 and TRBJ2-1; absent DNA, TCRdb's TRBD1 call cannot be checked. The germline V gene has CDR1 SGHVS and CDR2 FNYEAQ. This CDR3 is 14 amino acids long. The CDR3 reads CASSPLGGAGEQFF.

The V call is TRBV6-1, the J call TRBJ2-4; with no DNA, the TCRdb D assignment of TRBD1 cannot be verified. The CDR3 extends over 14 amino acids. CDR1 MNHNS and CDR2 SASEGT come from the germline V gene. CDR3 residues: CASRLDRVGDIQYF.

V gene TRBV5-4 combines with J gene TRBJ1-6; TCRdb designates TRBD1, a call that cannot be tested without DNA. The CDR3 is made up of 15 amino acids. Germline V gene data show CDR1 as SGHNT and CDR2 as YYREEE (reference sequence). This chain's CDR3 is CASSSVDRGGSPLHF.

The V and J genes are TRBV5-1 and TRBJ2-1; the D gene TCRdb calls, TRBD2, cannot be checked with no DNA. Per the germline V gene, CDR1 is SGHRS and CDR2 is YFSETQ. The CDR3 contains 15 residues. The CDR3 sequence is CANSREAPSYNEQFF.

The gene calls are TRBV5-1 and TRBJ1-1; lacking DNA, the TRBD1 call made by TCRdb goes unchecked. Germline CDR1 and CDR2: SGHRS and YFSETQ. This CDR3 has 15 residues. CDR3 sequence reads: CASSSEGAPPSEAFF. The full variable domain, rest sourced from reference TRBV5-1 and TRBJ1-1, is KAGVTQTPRYLIKTRGQQVTLSCSPISGHRSVSWYQQTPGQGLQFLFEYFSETQRNKGNFPGRFSGRQFSNSRSEMNVSTLELGDSALYLCASSSEGAPPSEAFFGQGTRLTVV.

The chain combines TRBV18 with TRBJ1-1. The V gene's germline CDR1 is KGHSH and CDR2 LQKENI. There are 15 residues in the CDR3. The CDR3 loop reads CASSPPAGGNTEAFF.

The genes are TRBV25-1 and TRBJ2-2; no DNA is available, so the TRBD1 call from TCRdb remains unchecked. The germline V gene has CDR1 MGHDK and CDR2 SYGVNS. CDR3 length: 18 amino acids. This CDR3 reads CASTHGTGKPLNTGELFF.

This chain uses TRBV27 with TRBJ2-5; TCRdb lists TRBD1, though no DNA is available to test this call. Germline CDR1 and CDR2: MNHEY and SMNVEV (reference sequence). The CDR3 runs to 15 residues. The CDR3 spells CASSLWGSRQETQYF.

The rearrangement joins TRBV5-1 to TRBJ2-1; the TRBD2 assignment by TCRdb is unverifiable without DNA. The germline V gene encodes CDR1 SGHRS and CDR2 YFSETQ. The CDR3 sequence is 15 residues long. The CDR3 protein is CASSLDGTSVDEQFF.

The chain combines TRBV4-2 with TRBJ2-3; the D call from TCRdb, TRBD2, cannot be confirmed without DNA. There are 18 residues in the CDR3. Germline V gene lookup returns CDR1 LGHNA and CDR2 YNFKEQ. CDR3 loop: CASSQDFTSGGALDTQYF.

V is TRBV5-1 and J is TRBJ2-1; TCRdb's D gene call, TRBD1, goes unchecked for lack of DNA. The CDR3 length is 15 residues. Germline CDR1 and CDR2: SGHRS and YFSETQ. CDR3 protein: CASSLGGMFGDEQFF.